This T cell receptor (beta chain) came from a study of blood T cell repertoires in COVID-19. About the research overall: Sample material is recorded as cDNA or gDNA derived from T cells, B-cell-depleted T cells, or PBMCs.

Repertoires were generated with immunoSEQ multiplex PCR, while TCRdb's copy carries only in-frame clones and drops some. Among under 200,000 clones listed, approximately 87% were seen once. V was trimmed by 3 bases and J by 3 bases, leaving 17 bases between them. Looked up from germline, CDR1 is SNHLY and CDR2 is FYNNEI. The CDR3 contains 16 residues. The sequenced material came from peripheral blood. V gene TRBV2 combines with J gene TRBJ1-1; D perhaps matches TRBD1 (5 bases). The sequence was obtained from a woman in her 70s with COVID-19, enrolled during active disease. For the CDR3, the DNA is TGTGCCAGCAGTGACCTCGCACTAATAGGGGACACTGAAGCTTTCTTT. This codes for CASSDLALIGDTEAFF.